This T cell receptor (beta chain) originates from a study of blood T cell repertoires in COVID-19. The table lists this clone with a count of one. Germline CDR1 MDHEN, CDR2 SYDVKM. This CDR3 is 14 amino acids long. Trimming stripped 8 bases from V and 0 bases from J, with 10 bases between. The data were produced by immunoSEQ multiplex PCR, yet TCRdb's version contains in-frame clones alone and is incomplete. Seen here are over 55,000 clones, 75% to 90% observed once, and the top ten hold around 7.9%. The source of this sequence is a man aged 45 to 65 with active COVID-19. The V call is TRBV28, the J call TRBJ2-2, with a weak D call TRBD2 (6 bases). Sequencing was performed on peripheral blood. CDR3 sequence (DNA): TGTGCCAGCGTGTGGGGGGCGAACACCGGGGAGCTGTTTTTT. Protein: CASVWGANTGELFF.